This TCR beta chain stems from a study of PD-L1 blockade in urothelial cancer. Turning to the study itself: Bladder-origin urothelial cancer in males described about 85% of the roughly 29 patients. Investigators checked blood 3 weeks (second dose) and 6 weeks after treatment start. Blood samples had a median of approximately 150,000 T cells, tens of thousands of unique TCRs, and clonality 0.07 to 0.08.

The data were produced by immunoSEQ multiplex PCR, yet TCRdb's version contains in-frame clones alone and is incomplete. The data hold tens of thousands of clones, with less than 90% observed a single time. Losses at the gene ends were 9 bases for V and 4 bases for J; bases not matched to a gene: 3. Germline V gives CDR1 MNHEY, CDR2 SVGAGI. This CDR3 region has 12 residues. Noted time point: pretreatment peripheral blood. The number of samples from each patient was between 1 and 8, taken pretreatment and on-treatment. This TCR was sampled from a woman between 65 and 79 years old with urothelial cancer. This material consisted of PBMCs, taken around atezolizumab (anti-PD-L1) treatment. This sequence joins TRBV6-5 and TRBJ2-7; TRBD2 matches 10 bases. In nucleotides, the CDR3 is TGTGCCAGTGGACTAGCGGATTACGAGCAGTACTTC. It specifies CASGLADYEQYF.